This TCR beta chain was sequenced in a study of blood T cell repertoires in COVID-19. Study summary: Acute and convalescent COVID-19 samples came from the United States, Italy and Spain.

It was during active infection that Seattle patients were enrolled and then longitudinally followed. There are 16 residues in the CDR3. Trimming removed 2 bases from V and 2 bases from J; junction bases left unmatched: 10. Looked up from germline, CDR1 is SGHNT and CDR2 is YYREEE (reference sequence). The table lists this clone with a count of one. Source study methods: Reference gene primer amplification gave nucleated cell count estimates. TCRdb's copy holds only in-frame clones and misses some; the assay was immunoSEQ multiplex PCR. That table gives V, J and clone size, and the DNA gave D and trimming. The sample holds 150,000 to 200,000 clones; approximately 81% are singletons and the top ten take about 14%.

This chain uses TRBV5-4 with TRBJ2-7; 7 bases align to TRBD1. This TCR derives from a woman in her 70s with COVID-19, enrolled during active disease. Sequencing input: peripheral blood. DNA of the CDR3: TGTGCCAGCAGCTTAGGTTCGGGACAGCTGCCCTACGAGCAGTACTTC. It specifies CASSLGSGQLPYEQYF.